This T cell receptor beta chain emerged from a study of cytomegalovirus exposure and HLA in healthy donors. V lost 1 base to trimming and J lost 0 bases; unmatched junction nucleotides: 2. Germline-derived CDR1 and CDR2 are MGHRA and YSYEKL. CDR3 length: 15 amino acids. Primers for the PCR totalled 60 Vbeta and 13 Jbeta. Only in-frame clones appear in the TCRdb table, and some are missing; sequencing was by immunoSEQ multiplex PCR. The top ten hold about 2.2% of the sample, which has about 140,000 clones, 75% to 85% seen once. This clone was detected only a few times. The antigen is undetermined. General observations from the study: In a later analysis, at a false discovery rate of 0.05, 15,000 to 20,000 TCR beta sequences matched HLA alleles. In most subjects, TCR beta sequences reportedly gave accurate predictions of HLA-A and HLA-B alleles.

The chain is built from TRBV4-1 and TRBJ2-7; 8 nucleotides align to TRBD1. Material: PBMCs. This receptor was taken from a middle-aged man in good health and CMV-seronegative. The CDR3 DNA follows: TGCGCCAGCAGCCAAGGACAGGGGAGCTCCTACGAGCAGTACTTC. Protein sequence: CASSQGQGSSYEQYF.